The T cell receptor (beta chain) under discussion was sequenced for a study of blood T cell repertoires in COVID-19. The wider study: The United States, Italy and Spain were the sources of the acute and convalescent COVID-19 samples.

In this sample, this clone turned up a few times. This table comes from immunoSEQ multiplex PCR, and its TCRdb copy is limited to in-frame clones, with some not included. Counted here are tens of thousands of clones, over 75% occurring once; the ten biggest clones make up 20% to 30%. Germline V gene sequence: CDR1 MNHEY, CDR2 SVGAGI. V was shortened by 6 bases and J by 0 bases, with 12 bases between the two germline ends. The CDR3 runs 14 residues. The rearrangement uses TRBV6-5 and TRBJ2-7; possible D gene TRBD1, 6 bases. The TCR sequence derives from a man at least 80 years old with active or convalescent COVID-19. Sequenced sample: peripheral blood. Here the CDR3 DNA reads TGTGCCAGCAGGACGACAGGTGCCTCCTACGAGCAGTACTTC. This translates into CASRTTGASYEQYF.